Below are 32 T cell receptor beta chains sequenced from a single sample in a study of T cell responses to AZD1222 COVID-19 vaccine. Method: immunoSEQ multiplex PCR; TCRdb's copy keeps in-frame clones and lacks some. The sample yields around 130,000 clones, 85% to 90% seen once. The material was peripheral blood, obtained on day 0 of AZD1222 vaccination. All receptors derive from an adult in good health.

V usage is TRBV19 and J usage is TRBJ1-5; D unclear. The germline CDR1 and CDR2 sequences are LNHDA and SQIVND (reference sequence). The germline V and J ends were trimmed by 8 bases and 0 bases, with 17 bases remaining between them. This CDR3 is 16 amino acids long. The CDR3 nucleotides read TGTGCCAGTTCGATGACCCCCCTCAGTAGCAATCAGCCCCAGCATTTT. It specifies CASSMTPLSSNQPQHF.

The chain joins TRBV6-5 to TRBJ2-1, with D maybe TRBD1 (6 bases). Germline CDR1 is MNHEY and CDR2 is SVGAGI. Deletions cut 5 bases from V and 3 bases from J, with 11 bases between. The CDR3 is made up of 14 amino acids. CDR3 coding DNA: TGTGCCAGCAGTCCCCAGGGGTACTACAATGAGCAGTTCTTC. Encoded protein: CASSPQGYYNEQFF.

The chain employs TRBV5-8 and TRBJ1-2; D may be TRBD1 (5 bases). CDR1 is SGHTS, CDR2 YDEGEE, per germline. Trimming removed 4 bases at V and 8 bases at J, with 15 bases between. The CDR3 extends over 13 amino acids. CDR3 DNA: TGTGCCAGCAGCCCGGGGCCCTATAGAGGCTACACCTTC. It codes for CASSPGPYRGYTF.

The chain carries TRBV12-3 or TRBV12-4 and TRBJ2-7, with D maybe TRBD2 (5 bases). V was trimmed by 6 bases and J by 3 bases, leaving 9 bases between them. The CDR3 totals 12 residues. The CDR3 loop is CASSLAGYEQYF. The CDR3 DNA reads as TGTGCCAGCAGCCTGGCGGGCTACGAGCAGTACTTC.

This rearrangement joins TRBV11-2 to TRBJ2-3; no definite D call. V lost 5 bases and J lost 2, with 17 bases in between. CDR1 is SGHAT and CDR2 is FQNNGV in the germline V gene. CDR3 length equals 16 residues. DNA for the CDR3: TGTGCCAGCAGCCTAGTCTTGGGAAGTCACACAGATACGCAGTATTTT. Encoded protein: CASSLVLGSHTDTQYF.

The V gene is TRBV5-3, the J gene TRBJ2-7; D call uncertain. TRBV5-3 is classed as an ORF, of uncertain function. The CDR3 is 10 residues long. V lost 8 bases to trimming and J lost 7 bases, with 10 bases between them. CDR3 amino acids: CASSPLEQYF. The CDR3 DNA reads as TGTGCCAGCAGTCCACTGGAGCAGTACTTC.

The CDR3 loop reads CASSADRGDYGYTF. CDR3 bases: TGTGCCAGCAGCGCTGACAGGGGTGACTATGGCTACACCTTC. The chain recombines TRBV2 with TRBJ1-2; 8 bases are a match to TRBD1. Trimming removed 6 bases from V and 3 bases from J; junction bases left unmatched: 6. The CDR3 is 14 amino acids. Germline V gene lookup returns CDR1 SNHLY and CDR2 FYNNEI. Full variable domain (remainder filled in from reference TRBV2 and TRBJ1-2): EPEVTQTPSHQVTQMGQEVILRCVPISNHLYFYWYRQILGQKVEFLVSFYNNEISEKSEIFDDQFSVERPDGSNFTLKIRSTKLEDSAMYFCASSADRGDYGYTFGSGTRLTVV.

This rearrangement joins TRBV7-9 to TRBJ2-2; a weak D match, TRBD1 (6 bases). The V and J ends lost 5 bases and 3 bases respectively, with 16 bases between them. Germline V gene lookup returns CDR1 SEHNR and CDR2 FQNEAQ (reference sequence). The CDR3 spans 16 residues. CDR3 sequence reads: CASSPMASGDTGELFF. For the CDR3, the DNA is TGTGCCAGCAGCCCAATGGCTTCAGGGGACACCGGGGAGCTGTTTTTT.

About this clone itself: A clone one base away is much larger, so this may be a read error. Distinct nucleotide sequences in the sample also encode this CDR3. The genes are TRBV5-6 and TRBJ1-5, with D unclear. Between the trimmed V and J ends, which lost 2 bases and 3 bases, there was a span of 3 bases. The germline CDR1 and CDR2 sequences are SGHDT and YYEEEE. The CDR3 spans 12 residues. This chain's CDR3 is CASSLDNQPQHF. CDR3 coding DNA: TGTGCCAGCAGCTTAGACAATCAGCCCCAGCATTTT.

There are a few counts of this clone. V usage is TRBV28 and J usage is TRBJ1-5; TRBD1 matches 11 bases. The V gene end was trimmed by 2 bases and the J gene end by 6 bases; junction bases not matched to a gene: 6. Germline CDR1 MDHEN, CDR2 SYDVKM. The CDR3 is 16 amino acids. The DNA for the CDR3 is TGTGCCAGCAGTTTAGGGGGACAGGGGGTAAGTCAGCCCCAGCATTTT. Amino acids: CASSLGGQGVSQPQHF.

The chain couples TRBV18 to TRBJ2-6; D not certain. This CDR3 region has 17 residues. V was cut by 8 bases and J by 0 bases, with 17 bases left in between. Germline V gene sequence: CDR1 KGHSH, CDR2 LQKENI. This CDR3 reads CASPAGRLGSGANVLTF. Written as DNA, the CDR3 is TGTGCCAGCCCCGCCGGACGTCTTGGCTCTGGGGCCAACGTCCTGACTTTC.

V is TRBV19 and J is TRBJ1-1; possible D gene TRBD1, 5 bases. Per the germline V gene, CDR1 is LNHDA and CDR2 is SQIVND (reference sequence). V was pared by 1 base and J by 7 bases, with 16 bases between. This CDR3 is built from 15 residues. The CDR3 is CASSIGGEFLFEAFF. The DNA for the CDR3 is TGTGCCAGTAGTATAGGAGGGGAATTCCTCTTTGAAGCTTTCTTT.

The V gene is TRBV9, the J gene TRBJ2-2; TRBD1 might be the D (8 bases). V was pared by 3 bases and J by 1 base, with 19 bases between. Germline CDR1 is SGDLS and CDR2 is YYNGEE. The CDR3 sequence is 18 residues long. CDR3 DNA: TGTGCCAGCAGCGCCCGGACAGGGACTATCCTGAACACCGGGGAGCTGTTTTTT. This gives the protein CASSARTGTILNTGELFF. Drawing the rest from reference TRBV9 and TRBJ2-2, the complete variable domain is DSGVTQTPKHLITATGQRVTLRCSPRSGDLSVYWYQQSLDQGLQFLIQYYNGEERAKGNILERFSAQQFPDLHSELNLSSLELGDSALYFCASSARTGTILNTGELFFGEGSRLTVL.

This clone came up once. The chain carries TRBV5-4 and TRBJ2-7, with 10 bases matching TRBD2. This CDR3 spans 14 amino acids. CDR1 and CDR2 (germline): SGHNT, YYREEE (reference sequence). V was clipped by 0 bases and J by 6 bases; unmatched bases: 3. The CDR3 region has the DNA TGTGCCAGCAGCTTGGAGGGACTAGCGTCCGAGCAGTACTTC. Its protein is CASSLEGLASEQYF.

V usage is TRBV7-8 and J usage is TRBJ1-5; 11 bases match TRBD1. The CDR3 runs 17 residues. Per germline, CDR1 SGHVS and CDR2 FQNEAQ. V lost 2 bases to trimming and J lost 7 bases; unmatched junction nucleotides: 10. In nucleotides, the CDR3 is TGTGCCAGCAGCTTAACGGACAGGGGGCCTATTGGCCAGCCCCAGCATTTT. Translating gives CASSLTDRGPIGQPQHF.

This clone came up once. The J gene is TRBJ1-2, the V gene TRBV7-2; 8 nucleotides match TRBD1. The CDR3 runs 14 residues. V gave up 5 bases and J gave up 7 bases; unmatched junction bases: 9. CDR1 is SGHTA and CDR2 is FQGNSA in the germline V gene. CDR3 residues: CASSLGQGAGGYTF. In nucleotides, the CDR3 is TGTGCCAGCAGCCTGGGCCAGGGGGCTGGTGGCTACACCTTC. The variable domain in full, with the rest retrieved from reference TRBV7-2 and TRBJ1-2, is GAGVSQSPSNKVTEKGKDVELRCDPISGHTALYWYRQSLGQGLEFLIYFQGNSAPDKSGLPSDRFSAERTGGSVSTLTIQRTQQEDSAVYLCASSLGQGAGGYTFGSGTRLTVV.

The chain is built from TRBV5-6 and TRBJ1-1, with a tentative D call TRBD1 (5 bases). V dropped 0 bases and J dropped 9 bases, with 9 bases sitting between them. The CDR3 runs 12 residues. Germline CDR1 is SGHDT and CDR2 is YYEEEE. The CDR3 sequence: CASSLGQLKAFF. In DNA, the CDR3 is TGTGCCAGCAGCTTGGGACAGCTAAAAGCTTTCTTT. Complete variable domain (other parts from reference TRBV5-6 and TRBJ1-1): DAGVTQSPTHLIKTRGQQVTLRCSPKSGHDTVSWYQQALGQGPQFIFQYYEEEERQRGNFPDRFSGHQFPNYSSELNVNALLLGDSALYLCASSLGQLKAFFGQGTRLTVV.

This sequence joins TRBV4-1 and TRBJ2-6, with D tentatively TRBD1 (5 bases). Trimming removed 5 bases from V and 0 bases from J, with 20 bases in between. The CDR3 contains 19 residues. Germline CDR1 and CDR2: MGHRA and YSYEKL. In DNA form, the CDR3 reads TGCGCCAGCAGCTTCTGGGCGGTAGGGGTGGGCTCTGGGGCCAACGTCCTGACTTTC. Protein product: CASSFWAVGVGSGANVLTF.

The J gene is TRBJ1-2, the V gene TRBV5-5; 8 bases are a match to TRBD1. The CDR3 contains 16 residues. Germline CDR1 is SGHKS and CDR2 is YYEKEE (reference sequence). V trimming: 2 bases; J trimming: 2 bases; junction bases outside the gene matches: 8. The CDR3 region is CASSFDSTGENYGYTF. The CDR3 coding sequence is TGTGCCAGCAGCTTCGACTCGACAGGGGAGAACTATGGCTACACCTTC.

The gene calls are TRBV19 and TRBJ2-1, with 11 bases aligning to TRBD2. This CDR3 is 15 amino acids long. The germline CDR1 and CDR2 sequences are LNHDA and SQIVND (reference sequence). V gave up 3 bases and J gave up 10 bases; unmatched junction bases: 8. The CDR3 DNA follows: TGTGCCAGTAGTATCGGTAGCGGGGGGGCAGGAGAGCAGTTCTTC. This translates into CASSIGSGGAGEQFF.

This clone turned up a few times. V is TRBV5-4 and J is TRBJ1-3; D not resolved. From germline, CDR1 is SGHNT and CDR2 YYREEE (reference sequence). This CDR3 contains 16 residues. The ends were cut back, 0 bases at V and 3 bases at J, with 13 bases in the middle. The CDR3 region is CASSLERANYGNTIYF. In DNA form, the CDR3 reads TGTGCCAGCAGCTTGGAGCGGGCGAATTATGGAAACACCATATATTTT.

This sequence joins TRBV3-1 (or the pseudogene TRBV3-2) and TRBJ1-2; D unresolved. Trimming shortened V by 1 base and J by 4 bases, and 13 bases separated the two germline ends. There are 15 residues in the CDR3. CDR1 and CDR2 (germline): LGHDT, YNNKEL (reference sequence). DNA for the CDR3: TGTGCCAGCAGCCAAGCGAATTGGGGTCCCTATGGCTACACCTTC. It yields the protein CASSQANWGPYGYTF.

The V call is TRBV5-1, the J call TRBJ1-1; D not resolved. CDR1 SGHRS and CDR2 YFSETQ come from the germline V gene. The CDR3 runs 14 residues. V dropped 0 bases and J dropped 1 base, with 7 bases sitting between them. The CDR3 DNA is TGCGCCAGCAGCTTGGCCTGGGGGAACACTGAAGCTTTCTTT. This gives the protein CASSLAWGNTEAFF. Using reference TRBV5-1 and TRBJ1-1 for the parts outside the CDR3, the full variable domain is KAGVTQTPRYLIKTRGQQVTLSCSPISGHRSVSWYQQTPGQGLQFLFEYFSETQRNKGNFPGRFSGRQFSNSRSEMNVSTLELGDSALYLCASSLAWGNTEAFFGQGTRLTVV.

The rearrangement uses TRBV28 and TRBJ1-5, with D perhaps TRBD1 (6 bases). The CDR3 runs to 15 residues. The germline CDR1 and CDR2 sequences are MDHEN and SYDVKM. V lost 7 bases and J lost 3, with 16 bases in between. The CDR3 is CASIQPQGNNQPQHF. The DNA of the CDR3 is TGTGCCAGCATCCAACCGCAGGGGAACAATCAGCCCCAGCATTTT.

This chain uses TRBV7-9 with TRBJ1-6; 7 positions match TRBD1. Germline values: CDR1 SEHNR, CDR2 FQNEAQ (reference sequence). The CDR3 spans 16 residues. With 4 bases clipped from V and 2 bases from J, the junction kept 5 bases outside the gene matches. CDR3: CASSSAGGPYNSPLHF. The CDR3 DNA is TGTGCCAGCAGCTCGGCAGGGGGTCCCTATAATTCACCCCTCCACTTT.

The J gene is TRBJ1-1, the V gene TRBV28; 8 bases fit TRBD1. The germline CDR1 and CDR2 sequences are MDHEN and SYDVKM. J lost 4 bases, V lost 3 bases, and 13 bases had no gene match. The CDR3 totals 17 residues. In DNA, the CDR3 is TGTGCCAGCAGTTTCGAATTTGGGACAGGCTGGGGCACTGAAGCTTTCTTT. This gives the protein CASSFEFGTGWGTEAFF.

The chain combines TRBV18 with TRBJ2-7, with D maybe TRBD1 (6 bases). V was shortened by 4 bases and J by 2 bases, with 9 bases between the two germline ends. The CDR3 sequence is 13 residues long. Per germline, CDR1 KGHSH and CDR2 LQKENI. Here the CDR3 reads CASSRTAAYEQYF. CDR3 DNA sequence: TGTGCCAGCTCACGGACAGCGGCCTACGAGCAGTACTTC.

This clone was picked up one time. This chain joins TRBV5-1 and TRBJ1-1; maybe TRBD1 (6 bases). This CDR3 region has 14 residues. Trimming took 4 bases from V and 1 from J, leaving 11 bases between them. Germline CDR1 and CDR2: SGHRS and YFSETQ. The CDR3 nucleotides are TGCGCCAGCAGCAACGGACAGCCGAACACTGAAGCTTTCTTT. Protein product: CASSNGQPNTEAFF.

This chain uses TRBV9 with TRBJ1-2; TRBD1 aligns across 7 bases. The CDR3 sequence is 13 residues long. J gave up 6 bases and V 1 base, and 3 bases lay outside the gene matches. CDR1 is SGDLS and CDR2 is YYNGEE in the germline V gene. The DNA for the CDR3 is TGTGCCAGCAGCGTAAATACAGGGGATGGCTACACCTTC. Protein sequence: CASSVNTGDGYTF.

V and J are TRBV5-1 and TRBJ2-7; D not certain. This CDR3 has 13 residues. V was clipped by 2 bases and J by 0 bases, with 6 bases between them. The V gene's germline CDR1 is SGHRS and CDR2 YFSETQ. The DNA of the CDR3 is TGCGCCAGCAGCTTTGACAACTCCTACGAGCAGTACTTC. Its translation is CASSFDNSYEQYF.

This chain links TRBV14 with TRBJ1-1; TRBD1 is a possible D gene (5 bases). Germline V CDR1 and CDR2: SGHDN, FVKESK. This CDR3 contains 14 residues. V lost 4 bases to trimming and J lost 6 bases, with 15 bases between them. This CDR3 is CASSPLGGSPEAFF. CDR3 DNA sequence: TGTGCCAGCAGCCCACTTGGGGGAAGCCCTGAAGCTTTCTTT.

J is TRBJ1-5 and V is TRBV6-2 or TRBV6-3; no definite D call. Trimming removed 1 base from V and 1 base from J, with 14 bases in between. This CDR3 is built from 17 residues. Per germline, CDR1 MNHEY and CDR2 SVGEGT. The CDR3 reads CASSYWREGRSNQPQHF. CDR3 bases: TGTGCCAGCAGTTACTGGAGGGAAGGGCGGAGCAATCAGCCCCAGCATTTT.